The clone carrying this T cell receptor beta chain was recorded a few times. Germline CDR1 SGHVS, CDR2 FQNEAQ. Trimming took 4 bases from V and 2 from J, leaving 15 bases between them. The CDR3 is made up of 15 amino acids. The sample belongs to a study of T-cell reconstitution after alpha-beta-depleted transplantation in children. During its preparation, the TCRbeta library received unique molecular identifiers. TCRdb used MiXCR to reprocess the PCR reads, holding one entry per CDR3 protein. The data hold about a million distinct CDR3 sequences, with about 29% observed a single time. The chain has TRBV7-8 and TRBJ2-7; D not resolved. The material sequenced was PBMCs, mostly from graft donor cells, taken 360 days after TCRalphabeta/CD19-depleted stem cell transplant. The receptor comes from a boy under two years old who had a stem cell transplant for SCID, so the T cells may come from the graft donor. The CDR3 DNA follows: TGTGCCAGCAGCTCACAATCGGCGCCGGCCTACGAGCAGTACTTC. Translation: CASSSQSAPAYEQYF.